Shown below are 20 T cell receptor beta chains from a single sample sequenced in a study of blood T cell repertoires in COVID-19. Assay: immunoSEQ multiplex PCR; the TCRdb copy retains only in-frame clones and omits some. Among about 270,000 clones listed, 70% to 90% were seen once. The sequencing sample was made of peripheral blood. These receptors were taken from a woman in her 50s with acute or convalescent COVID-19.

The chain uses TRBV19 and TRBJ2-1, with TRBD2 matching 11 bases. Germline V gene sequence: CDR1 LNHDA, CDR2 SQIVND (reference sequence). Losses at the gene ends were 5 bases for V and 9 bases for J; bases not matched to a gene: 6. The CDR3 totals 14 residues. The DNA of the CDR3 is TGTGCCAGTAGTGCCCTAGCGGGAGGCTTTGAGCAGTTCTTC. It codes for CASSALAGGFEQFF.

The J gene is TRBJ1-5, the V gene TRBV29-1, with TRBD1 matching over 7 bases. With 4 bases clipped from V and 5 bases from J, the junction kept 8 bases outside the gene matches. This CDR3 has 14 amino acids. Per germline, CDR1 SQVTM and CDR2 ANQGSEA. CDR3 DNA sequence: TGCAGCGTTGCGACAGGGAAGAGGGATCAGCCCCAGCATTTT. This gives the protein CSVATGKRDQPQHF.

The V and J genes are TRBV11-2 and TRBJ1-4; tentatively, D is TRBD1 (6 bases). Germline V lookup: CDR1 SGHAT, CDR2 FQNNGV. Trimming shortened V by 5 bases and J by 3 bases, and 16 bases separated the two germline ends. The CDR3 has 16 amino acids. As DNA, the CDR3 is TGTGCCAGCAGCCCAGGCAGGGGAAACCCTAATGAAAAACTGTTTTTT. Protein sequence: CASSPGRGNPNEKLFF.

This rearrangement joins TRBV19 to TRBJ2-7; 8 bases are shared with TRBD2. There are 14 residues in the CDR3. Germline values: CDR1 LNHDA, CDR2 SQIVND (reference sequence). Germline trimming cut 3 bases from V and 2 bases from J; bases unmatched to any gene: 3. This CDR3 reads CASSITGGTYEQYF. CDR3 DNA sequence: TGTGCCAGTAGTATTACGGGGGGGACCTACGAGCAGTACTTC. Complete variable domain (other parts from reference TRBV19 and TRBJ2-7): DGGITQSPKYLFRKEGQNVTLSCEQNLNHDAMYWYRQDPGQGLRLIYYSQIVNDFQKGDIAEGYSVSREKKESFPLTVTSAQKNPTAFYLCASSITGGTYEQYFGPGTRLTVT.

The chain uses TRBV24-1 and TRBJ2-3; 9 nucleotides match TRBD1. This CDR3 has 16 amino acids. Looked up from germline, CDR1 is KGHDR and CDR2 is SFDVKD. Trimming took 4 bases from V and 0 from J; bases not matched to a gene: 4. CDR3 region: CATSDIQGASTDTQYF. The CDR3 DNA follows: TGTGCCACCAGTGACATACAGGGGGCGAGCACAGATACGCAGTATTTT.

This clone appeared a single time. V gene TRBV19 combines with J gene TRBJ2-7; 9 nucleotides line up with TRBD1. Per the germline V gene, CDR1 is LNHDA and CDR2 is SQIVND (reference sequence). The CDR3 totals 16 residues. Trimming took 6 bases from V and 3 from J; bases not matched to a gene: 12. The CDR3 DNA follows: TGTGCCAGTAGCCGGCCAACCGGGACAGGGAACTACGAGCAGTACTTC. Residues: CASSRPTGTGNYEQYF.

This chain's CDR3 is CASSSRGVWQAPPV. The CDR3 DNA reads TGTGCCAGCAGTTCCAGGGGGGTATGGCAGGCCCCCCCCGTC. The V and J genes are TRBV28 and TRBJ2-7; D is perhaps TRBD1 (7 bases). In germline, CDR1 is MDHEN, CDR2 SYDVKM. The length of the CDR3 is 14 residues.

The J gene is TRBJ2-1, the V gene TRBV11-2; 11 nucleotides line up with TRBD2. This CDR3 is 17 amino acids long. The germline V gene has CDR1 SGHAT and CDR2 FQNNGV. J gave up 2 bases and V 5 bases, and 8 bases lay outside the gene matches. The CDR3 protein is CASSATPSGRPYNEQFF. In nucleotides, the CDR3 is TGTGCCAGCAGCGCCACGCCTAGCGGGAGGCCCTACAATGAGCAGTTCTTC.

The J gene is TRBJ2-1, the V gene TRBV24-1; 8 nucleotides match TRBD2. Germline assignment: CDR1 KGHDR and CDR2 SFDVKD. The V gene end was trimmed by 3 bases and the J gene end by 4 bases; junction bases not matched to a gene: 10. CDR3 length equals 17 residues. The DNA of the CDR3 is TGTGCCACCAGTGATAATTCGGCGGGGGGAATATACAATGAGCAGTTCTTC. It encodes CATSDNSAGGIYNEQFF.

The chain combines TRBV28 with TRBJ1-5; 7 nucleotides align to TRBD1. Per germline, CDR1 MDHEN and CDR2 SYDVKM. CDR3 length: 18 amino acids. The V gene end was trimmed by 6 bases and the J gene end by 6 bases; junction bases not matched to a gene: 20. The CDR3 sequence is CASRPYGPGTDSSQPQHF. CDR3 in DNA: TGTGCCAGCAGGCCCTATGGGCCCGGGACAGATTCCAGTCAGCCCCAGCATTTT.

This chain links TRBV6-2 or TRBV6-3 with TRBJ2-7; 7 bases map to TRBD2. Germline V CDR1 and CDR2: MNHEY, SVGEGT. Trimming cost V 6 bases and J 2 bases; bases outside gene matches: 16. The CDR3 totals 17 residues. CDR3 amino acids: CASSGLLALTPTYEQYF. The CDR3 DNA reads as TGTGCCAGCAGCGGTCTACTAGCGTTAACACCTACCTACGAGCAGTACTTC.

Here the CDR3 reads CASSVEGQAELPLHF. The CDR3 DNA reads as TGTGCCAGCAGCGTAGAGGGGCAGGCCGAGCTACCCCTCCACTTT. The chain links TRBV9 to TRBJ1-6; a possible D gene is TRBD1 (5 bases). CDR3 length: 15 residues. Germline V gene lookup returns CDR1 SGDLS and CDR2 YYNGEE. V dropped 0 bases and J dropped 12 bases, with 16 bases sitting between them. Variable domain in full (rest from reference TRBV9 and TRBJ1-6): DSGVTQTPKHLITATGQRVTLRCSPRSGDLSVYWYQQSLDQGLQFLIQYYNGEERAKGNILERFSAQQFPDLHSELNLSSLELGDSALYFCASSVEGQAELPLHFGNGTRLTVT.

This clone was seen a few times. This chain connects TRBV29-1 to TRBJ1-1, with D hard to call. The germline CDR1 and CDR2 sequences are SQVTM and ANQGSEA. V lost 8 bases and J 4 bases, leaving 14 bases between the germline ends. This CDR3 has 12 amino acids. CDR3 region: CSFAGGSTEAFF. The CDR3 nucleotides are TGCAGCTTTGCAGGAGGGAGCACTGAAGCTTTCTTT.

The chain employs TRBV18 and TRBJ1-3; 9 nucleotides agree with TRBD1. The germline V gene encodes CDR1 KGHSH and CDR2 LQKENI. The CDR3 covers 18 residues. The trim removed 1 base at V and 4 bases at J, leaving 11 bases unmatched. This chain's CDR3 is CASSPLGQGTGRGNTIYF. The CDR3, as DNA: TGTGCCAGCTCACCACTCGGACAGGGGACGGGAAGGGGAAACACCATATATTTT.

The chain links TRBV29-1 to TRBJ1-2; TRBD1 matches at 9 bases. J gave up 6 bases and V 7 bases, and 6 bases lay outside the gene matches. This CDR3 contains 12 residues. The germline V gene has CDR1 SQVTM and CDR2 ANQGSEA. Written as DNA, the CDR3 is TGCAGCGCCACGGGACAGGGAAATGGCTACACCTTC. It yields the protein CSATGQGNGYTF. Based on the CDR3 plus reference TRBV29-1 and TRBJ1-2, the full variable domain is SAVISQKPSRDICQRGTSLTIQCQVDSQVTMMFWYRQQPGQSLTLIATANQGSEATYESGFVIDKFPISRPNLTFSTLTVSNMSPEDSSIYLCSATGQGNGYTFGSGTRLTVV.

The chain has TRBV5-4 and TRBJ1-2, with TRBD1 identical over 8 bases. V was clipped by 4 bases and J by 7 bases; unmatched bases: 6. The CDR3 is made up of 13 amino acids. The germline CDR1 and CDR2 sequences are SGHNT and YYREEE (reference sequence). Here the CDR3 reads CASSTDRVAGYTF. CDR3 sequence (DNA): TGTGCCAGCAGCACGGACAGGGTGGCTGGCTACACCTTC.

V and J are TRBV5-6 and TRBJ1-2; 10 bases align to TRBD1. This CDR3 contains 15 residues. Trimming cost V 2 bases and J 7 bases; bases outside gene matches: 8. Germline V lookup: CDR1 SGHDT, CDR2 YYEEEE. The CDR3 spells CASSLTPGQGIGYTF. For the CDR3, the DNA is TGTGCCAGCAGCTTAACGCCGGGACAGGGGATTGGCTACACCTTC.

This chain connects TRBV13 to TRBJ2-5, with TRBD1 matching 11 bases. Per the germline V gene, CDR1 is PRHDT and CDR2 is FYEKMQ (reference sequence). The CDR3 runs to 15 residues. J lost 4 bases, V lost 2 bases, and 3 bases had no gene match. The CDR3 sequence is CASSLWDRGSETQYF. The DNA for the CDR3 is TGTGCCAGCAGCTTATGGGACAGGGGGTCAGAGACCCAGTACTTC. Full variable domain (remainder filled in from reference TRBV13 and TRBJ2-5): AAGVIQSPRHLIKEKRETATLKCYPIPRHDTVYWYQQGPGQDPQFLISFYEKMQSDKGSIPDRFSAQQFSDYHSELNMSSLELGDSALYFCASSLWDRGSETQYFGPGTRLLVL.

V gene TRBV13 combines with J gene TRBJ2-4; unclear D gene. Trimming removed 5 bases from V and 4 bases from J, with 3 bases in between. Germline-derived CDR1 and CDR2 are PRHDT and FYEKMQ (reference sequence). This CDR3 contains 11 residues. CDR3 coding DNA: TGTGCCAGCAGCCTAAAAAACATTCAGTACTTC. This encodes CASSLKNIQYF.

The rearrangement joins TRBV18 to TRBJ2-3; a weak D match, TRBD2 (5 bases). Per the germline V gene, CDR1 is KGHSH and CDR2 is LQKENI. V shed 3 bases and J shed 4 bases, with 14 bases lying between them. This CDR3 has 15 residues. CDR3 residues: CASSPGLGTADTQYF. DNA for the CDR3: TGTGCCAGCTCACCCGGACTTGGTACCGCAGATACGCAGTATTTT.